The T cell receptor beta chain described here comes from a study of early stage breast cancer tumors. As for the study in general: Of some 16 invasive breast tumors, about a dozen were hormone receptor-positive, HER2-negative. Invasive lobular carcinomas made up about 30% of the 12 ER+/PR+/HER2- tumors.

Generated by immunoSEQ multiplex PCR, the TCRdb table keeps only in-frame clones and is missing some. The data contain tens of thousands of clones, about 89% of them singletons. Trimming stripped 1 base from V and 9 bases from J, with 10 bases between. Germline CDR1 and CDR2: LGHNA and YNFKEQ. This CDR3 comprises 13 residues. The J gene is TRBJ2-1, the V gene TRBV4-2; D might be TRBD1 (5 bases). Sample: blood. The clonotype was recovered from a person between 70 and 80 years old with breast cancer. The CDR3 DNA sequence: TGTGCCAGCAGCCAAGGAGAGCAGGGTGAGCAGTTCTTC. Its protein is CASSQGEQGEQFF.